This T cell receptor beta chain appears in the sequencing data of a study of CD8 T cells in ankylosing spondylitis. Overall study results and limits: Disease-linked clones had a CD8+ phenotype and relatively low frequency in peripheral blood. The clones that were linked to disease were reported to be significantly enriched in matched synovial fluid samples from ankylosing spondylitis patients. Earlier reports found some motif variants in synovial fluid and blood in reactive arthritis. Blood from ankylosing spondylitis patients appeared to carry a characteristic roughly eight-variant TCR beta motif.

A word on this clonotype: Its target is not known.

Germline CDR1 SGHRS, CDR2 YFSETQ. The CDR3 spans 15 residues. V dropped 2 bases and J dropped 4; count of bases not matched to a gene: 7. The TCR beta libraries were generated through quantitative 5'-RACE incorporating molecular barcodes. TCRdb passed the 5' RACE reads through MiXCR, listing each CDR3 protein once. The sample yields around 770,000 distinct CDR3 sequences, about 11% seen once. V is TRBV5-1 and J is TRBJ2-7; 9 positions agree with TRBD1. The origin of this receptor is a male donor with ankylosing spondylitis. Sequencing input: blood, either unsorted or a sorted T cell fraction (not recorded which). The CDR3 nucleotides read TGCGCCAGCAGCTTCGGGGACAGGGAGAAATACGAGCAGTACTTC. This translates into CASSFGDREKYEQYF.